This entry is about one T cell receptor beta chain. What it binds is unknown. The CDR3 is 15 amino acids. The V segment lost 4 bases and the J segment 5 bases; nucleotides outside the gene matches: 5. CDR1 and CDR2 (germline): SGHTA, FQGNSA. The data are from a study of identifying expanded T cells in peripheral blood. General observations from the study: Differentially abundant clones: around 1.2 between replicates, about 15 at two to three weeks, over 18 at four.

Produced via immunoSEQ multiplex PCR; TCRdb's table is partial and in-frame only. The table includes 81,000 or so clones, over 80% detected once. This clonotype was sampled from a person aged 18 to 70 in good health. What was sequenced was blood. This sequence joins TRBV7-2 and TRBJ2-2, with 9 bases that match TRBD2. CDR3 in amino acids: CASSYSGSSTGELFF. DNA of the CDR3: TGTGCCAGCAGCTATAGCGGGAGCAGTACCGGGGAGCTGTTTTTT.